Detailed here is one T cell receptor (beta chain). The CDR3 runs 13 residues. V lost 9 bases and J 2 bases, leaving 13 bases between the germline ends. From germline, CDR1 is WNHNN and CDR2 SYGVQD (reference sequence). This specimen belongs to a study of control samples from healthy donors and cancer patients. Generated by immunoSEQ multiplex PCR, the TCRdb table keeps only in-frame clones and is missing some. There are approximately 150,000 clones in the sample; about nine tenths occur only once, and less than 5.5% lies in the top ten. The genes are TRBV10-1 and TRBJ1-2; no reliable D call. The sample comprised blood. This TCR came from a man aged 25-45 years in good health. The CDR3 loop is CASSRGLNYGYTF. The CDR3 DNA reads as TGCGCCAGTTCCAGAGGACTGAACTATGGCTACACCTTC.